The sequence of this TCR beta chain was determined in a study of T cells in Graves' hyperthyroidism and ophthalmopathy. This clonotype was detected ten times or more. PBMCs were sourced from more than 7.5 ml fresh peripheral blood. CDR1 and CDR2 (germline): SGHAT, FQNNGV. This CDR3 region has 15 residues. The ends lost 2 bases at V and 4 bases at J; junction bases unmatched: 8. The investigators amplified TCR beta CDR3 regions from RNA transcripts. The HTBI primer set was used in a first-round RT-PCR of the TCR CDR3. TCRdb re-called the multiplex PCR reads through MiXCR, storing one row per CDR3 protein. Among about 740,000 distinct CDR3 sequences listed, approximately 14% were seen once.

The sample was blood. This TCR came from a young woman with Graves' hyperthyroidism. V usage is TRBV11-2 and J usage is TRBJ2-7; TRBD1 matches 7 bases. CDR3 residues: CASSLNGQGEYEQYF. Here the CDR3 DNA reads TGTGCCAGCAGCTTAAACGGTCAGGGGGAATACGAGCAGTACTTC.